This entry lists 6 T cell receptor beta chains sequenced from one sample in a study of HIV-infected children after antiretroviral therapy interruption. RNA-based 3' RACE libraries used unique molecular identifiers. From the 3' RACE reads, TCRdb called clonotypes with MiXCR, one entry per CDR3 protein. The repertoire includes 15,000 to 16,000 distinct CDR3 sequences, around 3.7% of them detected once, and about 5.4% sits in the top ten. As for treatment: PENTA 11 planned treatment interruption arm or continuous ART arm. Source: CD45RA+ CD4+ T cells from PBMCs, taken from a donor given antiretroviral therapy, either interrupted or continuous. Subset defined: naive CD4+ CD45RA+ CD45RO- T cells. The receptors come from a child between 2 and 17 years old with HIV.

This clonotype was counted at least ten times. The chain uses TRBV4-3 and TRBJ2-3; the D gene is possibly TRBD2 (6 bases). Trimming stripped 0 bases from V and 4 bases from J, with 23 bases between. The germline V gene has CDR1 LGHNA and CDR2 YSLEER. The length of the CDR3 is 19 residues. CDR3 sequence: CASSQEGGDDVLAPDTQYF. Here the CDR3 DNA reads TGCGCCAGCAGCCAAGAAGGCGGGGACGACGTCCTGGCCCCAGATACGCAGTATTTT.

This chain joins TRBV20-1 and TRBJ2-1; maybe TRBD2 (5 bases). The CDR3 is 15 residues long. Trimming took off 3 bases at V and 0 bases at J, with 12 bases between the two ends. In germline, CDR1 is DFQATT, CDR2 SNEGSKA (reference sequence). CDR3 coding DNA: TGCAGTGCTAGGTCCCTAGGGAGCTCCTACAATGAGCAGTTCTTC. Protein: CSARSLGSSYNEQFF.

The chain combines TRBV10-3 with TRBJ1-1; D is unclear. From germline, CDR1 is ENHRY and CDR2 SYGVKD. The CDR3 loop spans 13 amino acids. Trimming removed 6 bases from V and 6 bases from J, with 14 bases in between. CDR3 loop: CAISPGQGAEAFF. DNA of the CDR3: TGTGCCATCAGCCCTGGCCAAGGTGCTGAAGCTTTCTTT.

In its sample, this clonotype was seen many times. The V gene is TRBV5-6, the J gene TRBJ2-5, with a possible D match to TRBD1 (5 bases). The CDR3 contains 13 residues. Germline assignment: CDR1 SGHDT and CDR2 YYEEEE. V lost 4 bases to trimming and J lost 7 bases, with 14 bases between them. The CDR3 DNA reads as TGTGCCAGCAGCCAAGACAGAGGTCGGACCCAGTACTTC. Residues: CASSQDRGRTQYF.

This clonotype has ten or more counts. This chain joins TRBV20-1 and TRBJ2-7; perhaps TRBD2 as D (5 bases). Germline CDR1 and CDR2: DFQATT and SNEGSKA (reference sequence). The germline V and J ends were trimmed by 6 bases and 2 bases, with 14 bases remaining between them. The length of the CDR3 is 13 residues. CDR3 sequence: CSAQLSGTYEQYF. CDR3 sequence (DNA): TGCAGTGCCCAGCTGAGCGGTACCTACGAGCAGTACTTC.

About this clonotype itself: An end of the junction differs from the germline gene, which may be a read error. This chain uses TRBV6-6 with TRBJ2-5; D is perhaps TRBD2 (6 bases). Germline CDR1 MNHNY, CDR2 SVGAGI (reference sequence). This CDR3 is built from 13 residues. The CDR3: CASGDWGEDTQYF. As DNA, the CDR3 is TGTGCCAGCGGGGACTGGGGGGAAGACACCCAGTACTTT.